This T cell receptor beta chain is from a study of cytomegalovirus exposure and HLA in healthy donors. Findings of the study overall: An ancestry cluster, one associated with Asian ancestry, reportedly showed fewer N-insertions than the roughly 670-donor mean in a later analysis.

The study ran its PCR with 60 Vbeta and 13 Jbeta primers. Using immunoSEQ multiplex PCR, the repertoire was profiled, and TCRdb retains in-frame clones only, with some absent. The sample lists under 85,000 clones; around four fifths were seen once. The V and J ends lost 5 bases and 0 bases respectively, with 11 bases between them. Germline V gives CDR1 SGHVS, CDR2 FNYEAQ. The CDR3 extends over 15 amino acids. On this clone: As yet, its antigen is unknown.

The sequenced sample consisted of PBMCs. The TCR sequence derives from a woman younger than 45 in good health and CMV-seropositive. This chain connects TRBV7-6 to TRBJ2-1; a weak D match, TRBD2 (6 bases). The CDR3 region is CASSETGSSYNEQFF. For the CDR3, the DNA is TGTGCCAGCAGCGAAACCGGGAGCTCCTACAATGAGCAGTTCTTC. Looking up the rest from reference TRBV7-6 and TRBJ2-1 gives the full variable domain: GAGVSQSPRYKVTKRGQDVALRCDPISGHVSLYWYRQALGQGPEFLTYFNYEAQQDKSGLPNDRFSAERPEGSISTLTIQRTEQRDSAMYRCASSETGSSYNEQFFGPGTRLTVL.